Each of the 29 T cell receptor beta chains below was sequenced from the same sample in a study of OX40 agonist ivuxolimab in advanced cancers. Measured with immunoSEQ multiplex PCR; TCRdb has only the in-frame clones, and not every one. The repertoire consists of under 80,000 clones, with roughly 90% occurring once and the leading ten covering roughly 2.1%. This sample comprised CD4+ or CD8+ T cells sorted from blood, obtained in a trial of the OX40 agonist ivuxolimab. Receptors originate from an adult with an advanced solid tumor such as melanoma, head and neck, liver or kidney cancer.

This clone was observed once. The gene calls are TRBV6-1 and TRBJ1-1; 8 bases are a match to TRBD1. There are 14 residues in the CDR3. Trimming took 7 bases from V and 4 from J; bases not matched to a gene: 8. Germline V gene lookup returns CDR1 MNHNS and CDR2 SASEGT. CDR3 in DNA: TGTGCCAGCAACCGACAGGGGTCTGGCACTGAAGCTTTCTTT. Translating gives CASNRQGSGTEAFF.

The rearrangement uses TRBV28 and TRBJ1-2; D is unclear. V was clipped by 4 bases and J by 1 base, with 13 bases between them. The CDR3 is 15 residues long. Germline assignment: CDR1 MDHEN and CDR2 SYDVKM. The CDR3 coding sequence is TGTGCCAGCAGTTCAAACCGACTGCTTAACTATGGCTACACCTTC. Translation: CASSSNRLLNYGYTF.

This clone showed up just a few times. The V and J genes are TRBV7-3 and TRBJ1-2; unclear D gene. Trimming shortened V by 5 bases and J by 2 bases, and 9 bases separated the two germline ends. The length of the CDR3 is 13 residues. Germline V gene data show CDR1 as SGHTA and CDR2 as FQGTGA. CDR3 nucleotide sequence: TGTGCCAGCAGCCCCCGAGGCAACTATGGCTACACCTTC. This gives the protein CASSPRGNYGYTF.

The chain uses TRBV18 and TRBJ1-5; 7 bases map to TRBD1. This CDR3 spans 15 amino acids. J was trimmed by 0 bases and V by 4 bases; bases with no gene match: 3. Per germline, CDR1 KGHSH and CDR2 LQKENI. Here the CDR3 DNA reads TGTGCCAGCTCACTTGGACAGGATAGCAATCAGCCCCAGCATTTT. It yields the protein CASSLGQDSNQPQHF.

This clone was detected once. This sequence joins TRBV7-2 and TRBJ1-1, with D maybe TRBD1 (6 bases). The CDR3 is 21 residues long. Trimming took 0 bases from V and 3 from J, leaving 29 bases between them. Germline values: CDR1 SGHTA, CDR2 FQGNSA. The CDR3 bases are TGTGCCAGCAGCTTAGCGAGGACGGGGGGCGCGAGCAGAAGTTTGGACACTGAAGCTTTCTTT. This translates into CASSLARTGGASRSLDTEAFF.

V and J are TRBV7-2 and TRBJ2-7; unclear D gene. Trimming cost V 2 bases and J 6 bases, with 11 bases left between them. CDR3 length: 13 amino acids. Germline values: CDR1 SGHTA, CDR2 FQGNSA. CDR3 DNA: TGTGCCAGCAGCTTAAATCGTCTTGGCGAGCAGTACTTC. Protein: CASSLNRLGEQYF.

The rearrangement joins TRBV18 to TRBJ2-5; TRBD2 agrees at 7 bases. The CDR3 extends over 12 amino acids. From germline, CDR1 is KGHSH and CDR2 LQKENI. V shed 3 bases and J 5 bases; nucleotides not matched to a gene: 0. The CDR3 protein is CASSPGGETQYF. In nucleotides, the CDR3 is TGTGCCAGCTCACCGGGAGGGGAGACCCAGTACTTC.

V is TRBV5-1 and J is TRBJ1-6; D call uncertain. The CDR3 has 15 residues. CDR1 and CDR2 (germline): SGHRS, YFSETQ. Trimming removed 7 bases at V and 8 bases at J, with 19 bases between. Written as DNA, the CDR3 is TGCGCCAGCGAACCTGGGGTGGGGAAGGATTCACCCCTCCACTTT. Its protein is CASEPGVGKDSPLHF.

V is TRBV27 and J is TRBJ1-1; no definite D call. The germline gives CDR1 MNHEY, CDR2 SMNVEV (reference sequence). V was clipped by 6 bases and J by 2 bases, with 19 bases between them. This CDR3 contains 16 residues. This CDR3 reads CASSRAEGGGNTEAFF. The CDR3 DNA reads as TGTGCCAGCAGCCGGGCCGAGGGCGGAGGAAACACTGAAGCTTTCTTT.

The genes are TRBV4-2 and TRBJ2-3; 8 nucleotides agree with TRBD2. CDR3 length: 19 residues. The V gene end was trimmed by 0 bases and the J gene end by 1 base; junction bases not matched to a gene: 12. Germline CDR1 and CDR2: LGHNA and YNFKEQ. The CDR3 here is CASSQEEIATSARTDTQYF. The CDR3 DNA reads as TGTGCCAGCAGCCAAGAAGAAATCGCGACTAGCGCCCGCACAGATACGCAGTATTTT.

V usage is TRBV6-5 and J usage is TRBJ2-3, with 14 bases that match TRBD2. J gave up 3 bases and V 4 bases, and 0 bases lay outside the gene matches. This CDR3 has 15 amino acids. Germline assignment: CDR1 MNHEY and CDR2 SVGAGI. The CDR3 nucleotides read TGTGCCAGCAGTTGGACTAGCGGGGGGACAGATACGCAGTATTTT. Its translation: CASSWTSGGTDTQYF.

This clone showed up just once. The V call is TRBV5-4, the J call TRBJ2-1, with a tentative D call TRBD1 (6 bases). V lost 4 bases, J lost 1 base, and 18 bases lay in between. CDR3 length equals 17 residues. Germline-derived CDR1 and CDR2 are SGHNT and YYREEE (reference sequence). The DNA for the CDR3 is TGTGCCAGCAGCCCCGAAGGGACATCGTCTTCCTACAATGAGCAGTTCTTC. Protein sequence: CASSPEGTSSSYNEQFF. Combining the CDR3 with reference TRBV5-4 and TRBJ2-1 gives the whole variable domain ETGVTQSPTHLIKTRGQQVTLRCSSQSGHNTVSWYQQALGQGPQFIFQYYREEENGRGNFPPRFSGLQFPNYSSELNVNALELDDSALYLCASSPEGTSSSYNEQFFGPGTRLTVL.

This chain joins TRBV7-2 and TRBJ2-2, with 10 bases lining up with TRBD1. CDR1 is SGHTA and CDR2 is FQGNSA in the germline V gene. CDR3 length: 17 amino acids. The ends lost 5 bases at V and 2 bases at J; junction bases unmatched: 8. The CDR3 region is CASSPGQGRQNTGELFF. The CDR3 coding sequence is TGTGCCAGCAGCCCGGGACAGGGGAGACAAAACACCGGGGAGCTGTTTTTT.

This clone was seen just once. The CDR3 region is CASSLRTSGGNNEQFF. The CDR3 DNA sequence: TGCGCCAGCAGCTTAAGGACTAGCGGGGGAAACAATGAGCAGTTCTTC. This chain connects TRBV5-1 to TRBJ2-1; 13 bases agree with TRBD2. J lost 5 bases, V lost 2 bases, and 4 bases had no gene match. Germline V lookup: CDR1 SGHRS, CDR2 YFSETQ. The CDR3 loop spans 16 amino acids.

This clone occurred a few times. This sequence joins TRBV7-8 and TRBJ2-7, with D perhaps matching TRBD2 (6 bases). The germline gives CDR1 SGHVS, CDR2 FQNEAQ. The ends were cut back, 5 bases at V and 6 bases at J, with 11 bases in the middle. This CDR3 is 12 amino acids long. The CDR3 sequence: CASSVAGLEQYF. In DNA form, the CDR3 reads TGTGCCAGCAGCGTGGCGGGGCTCGAGCAGTACTTC. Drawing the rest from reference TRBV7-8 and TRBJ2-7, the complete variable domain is GAGVSQSPRYKVAKRGQDVALRCDPISGHVSLFWYQQALGQGPEFLTYFQNEAQLDKSGLPSDRFFAERPEGSVSTLKIQRTQQEDSAVYLCASSVAGLEQYFGPGTRLTVT.

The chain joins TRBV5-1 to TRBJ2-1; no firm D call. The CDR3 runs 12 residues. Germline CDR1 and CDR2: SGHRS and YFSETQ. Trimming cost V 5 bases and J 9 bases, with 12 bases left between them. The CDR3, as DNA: TGCGCCAGCAGTTTTCTAGTGGGTGAGCAGTTCTTC. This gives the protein CASSFLVGEQFF.

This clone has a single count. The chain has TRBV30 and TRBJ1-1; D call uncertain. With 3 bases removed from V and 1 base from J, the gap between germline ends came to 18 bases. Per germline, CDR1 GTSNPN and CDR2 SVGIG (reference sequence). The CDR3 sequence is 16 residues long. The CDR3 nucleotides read TGTGCCTGGAGATACGGCAGCCTCCCTTCGAACACTGAAGCTTTCTTT. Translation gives CAWRYGSLPSNTEAFF.

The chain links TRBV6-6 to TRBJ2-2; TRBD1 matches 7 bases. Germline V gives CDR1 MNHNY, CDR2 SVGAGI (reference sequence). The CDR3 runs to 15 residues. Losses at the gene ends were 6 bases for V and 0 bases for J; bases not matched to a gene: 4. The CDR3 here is CASRRGQTNTGELFF. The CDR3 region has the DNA TGTGCCAGCAGACGGGGACAGACGAACACCGGGGAGCTGTTTTTT.

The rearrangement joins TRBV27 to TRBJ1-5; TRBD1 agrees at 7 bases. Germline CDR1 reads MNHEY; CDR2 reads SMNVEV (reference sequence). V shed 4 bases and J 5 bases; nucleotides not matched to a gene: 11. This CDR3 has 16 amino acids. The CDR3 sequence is CASSSLANRGHQPQHF. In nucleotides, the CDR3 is TGTGCCAGCAGTTCCCTGGCCAACAGGGGACATCAGCCCCAGCATTTT.

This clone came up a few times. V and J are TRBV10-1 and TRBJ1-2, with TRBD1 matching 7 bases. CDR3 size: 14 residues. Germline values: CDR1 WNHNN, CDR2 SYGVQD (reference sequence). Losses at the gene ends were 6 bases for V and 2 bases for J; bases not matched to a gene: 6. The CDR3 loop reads CASSPGQKNYGYTF. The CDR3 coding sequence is TGCGCCAGCAGCCCGGGACAGAAGAACTATGGCTACACCTTC.

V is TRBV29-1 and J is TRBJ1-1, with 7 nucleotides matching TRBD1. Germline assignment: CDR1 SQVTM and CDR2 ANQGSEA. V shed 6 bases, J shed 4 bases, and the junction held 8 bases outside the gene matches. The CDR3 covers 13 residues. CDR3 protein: CSVAQGPSTEAFF. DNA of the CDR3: TGCAGCGTGGCACAGGGGCCCAGCACTGAAGCTTTCTTT.

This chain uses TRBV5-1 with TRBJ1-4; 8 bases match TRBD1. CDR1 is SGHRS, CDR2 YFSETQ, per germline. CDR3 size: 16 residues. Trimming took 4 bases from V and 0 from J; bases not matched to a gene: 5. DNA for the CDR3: TGCGCCAGCAGCGGGCAGGGGGCATCAACTAATGAAAAACTGTTTTTT. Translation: CASSGQGASTNEKLFF.

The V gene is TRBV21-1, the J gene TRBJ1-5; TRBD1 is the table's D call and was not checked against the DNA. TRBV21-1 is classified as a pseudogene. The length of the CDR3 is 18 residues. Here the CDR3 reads CASQIPGQGVPGNQPQHF. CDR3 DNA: TGTGCCAGCCAGATACCGGGACAGGGGGTTCCGGGCAATCAGCCCCAGCATTTT.

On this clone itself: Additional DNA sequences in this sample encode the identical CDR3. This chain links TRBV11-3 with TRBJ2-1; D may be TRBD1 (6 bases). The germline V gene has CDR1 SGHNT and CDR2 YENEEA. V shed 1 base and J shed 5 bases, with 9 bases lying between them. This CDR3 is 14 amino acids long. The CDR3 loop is CASSLGRGNNEQFF. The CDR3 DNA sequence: TGTGCCAGCAGCTTAGGCAGGGGTAACAATGAGCAGTTCTTC.

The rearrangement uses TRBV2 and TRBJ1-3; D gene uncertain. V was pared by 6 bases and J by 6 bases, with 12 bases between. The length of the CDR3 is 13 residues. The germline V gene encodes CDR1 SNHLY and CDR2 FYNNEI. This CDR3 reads CASSRQVANTIYF. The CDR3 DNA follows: TGTGCCAGCAGCCGGCAGGTCGCAAACACCATATATTTT.

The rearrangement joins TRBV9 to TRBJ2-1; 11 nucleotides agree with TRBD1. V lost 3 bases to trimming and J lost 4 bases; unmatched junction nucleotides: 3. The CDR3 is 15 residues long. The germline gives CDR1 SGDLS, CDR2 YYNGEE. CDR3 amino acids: CASSEGQGAYNEQFF. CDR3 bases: TGTGCCAGCAGCGAAGGACAGGGGGCTTACAATGAGCAGTTCTTC.

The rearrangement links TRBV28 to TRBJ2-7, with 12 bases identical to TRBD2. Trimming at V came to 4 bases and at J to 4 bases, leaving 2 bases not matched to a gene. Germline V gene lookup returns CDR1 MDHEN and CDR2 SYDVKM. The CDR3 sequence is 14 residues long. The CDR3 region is CASSWTSGVYEQYF. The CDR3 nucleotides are TGTGCCAGCAGTTGGACTAGCGGGGTGTACGAGCAGTACTTC.

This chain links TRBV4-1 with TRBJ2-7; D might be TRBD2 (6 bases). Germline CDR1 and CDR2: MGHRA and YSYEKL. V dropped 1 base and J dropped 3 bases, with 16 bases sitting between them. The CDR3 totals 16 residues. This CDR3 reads CASSQGPGLESYEQYF. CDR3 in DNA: TGCGCCAGCAGCCAAGGGCCGGGACTCGAAAGCTACGAGCAGTACTTC.

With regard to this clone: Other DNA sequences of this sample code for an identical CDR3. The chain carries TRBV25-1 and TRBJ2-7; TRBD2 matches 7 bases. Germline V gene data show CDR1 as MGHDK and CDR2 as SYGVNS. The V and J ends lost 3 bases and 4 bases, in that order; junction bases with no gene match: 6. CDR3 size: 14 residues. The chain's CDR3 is CASSEVGGRYEQYF. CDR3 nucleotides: TGTGCCAGCAGTGAGGTGGGAGGGCGATACGAGCAGTACTTC.